A selection of T cell receptor beta chains follows, all from one sample in a study of CD8 T cells in Susac syndrome. TCRdb redid the calling of the immunoSEQ multiplex PCR reads with MiXCR, one entry per CDR3 protein. The data contain roughly 84,000 distinct CDR3 sequences, around 96% of them singletons. The sample consisted of CD8+ T cells from PBMCs. Every receptor here comes from a human donor with Susac syndrome. The CDR3 runs from the conserved cysteine through the conserved F or W. D genes are given only for firm matches. Clone sizes are given selectively: once, few, many, or a class where the clone is expanded.

>TRBV9|.|TRBJ1-6|14|.
TGTGCCAGCAGTGACACTAAGGGCGATTCACCCCTCCACTTT
CASSDTKGDSPLHF
>TRBV20-1|.|TRBJ2-7|14|TRBD1
TGCAGTGCTACCGAGGGACAGGCGTCCTACGAGCAGTACTTC
CSATEGQASYEQYF
>TRBV11-1|.|TRBJ2-5|15|.
TGTGCCAGCAGCCTCTACCCGGCAGGGAGAGAGACCCAGTACTTC
CASSLYPAGRETQYF
>TRBV13|.|TRBJ2-6|16|.
TGTGCCAGCAGCTCAGTAGTACCTGATGGGGCCAACGTCCTGACTTTC
CASSSVVPDGANVLTF
>TRBV7-9|.|TRBJ2-7|15|.
TGTGCCAGCAGCCGAGACAGGCTCAAAGGATACGAGCAGTACTTC
CASSRDRLKGYEQYF
>TRBV5-1|once|TRBJ2-1|16|TRBD1
TGCGCCAGCAGCCCGACAGGGGTCCCCCTCGACAATGAGCAGTTCTTC
CASSPTGVPLDNEQFF
>TRBV6-1|few|TRBJ2-1|11|.
TGTGCCAGCAGATCGGGTGGCGAGCAGTTCTTC
CASRSGGEQFF
>TRBV15|.|TRBJ1-2|14|TRBD1
TGTGCCACCAGCCATCAGGGGGACAGGGCTGGCTACACCTTC
CATSHQGDRAGYTF
>TRBV5-1|.|TRBJ2-7|14|TRBD1
TGCGCCAGCAGCTTGGTTAGGGGGCGAGGCGAGCAGTACTTC
CASSLVRGRGEQYF
>TRBV27|.|TRBJ1-1|14|TRBD1
TGTGCCAGCAGTCTCTCGACAGGGTGGGATGAAGCTTTCTTT
CASSLSTGWDEAFF
>TRBV28|.|TRBJ2-5|16|.
TGTGCCAGCAGTTTATACACAGGGAGTGTACGAGAGACCCAGTACTTC
CASSLYTGSVRETQYF
>TRBV7-9|.|TRBJ2-7|14|TRBD1
TGTGCCAGCAGCTTAGTGGGGGACAGCTACGAGCAGTACTTC
CASSLVGDSYEQYF
>TRBV6-1|.|TRBJ2-3|13|.
TGTGCCAGCAGTGATCGCATCACAGATACGCAGTATTTT
CASSDRITDTQYF
>TRBV4-1|.|TRBJ2-5|16|.
TGCGCCAGCAGCCAAGTTGTAGCGGCGTTACAAGAGACCCAGTACTTC
CASSQVVAALQETQYF
>TRBV30|.|TRBJ2-1|15|TRBD2
TGTGCCTGGAGCGACGCGGGAGTCTCCTACAATGAGCAGTTCTTC
CAWSDAGVSYNEQFF
>TRBV27|.|TRBJ2-5|13|TRBD1
TGTGCCAGCAGCCCAGGGGGCTTGCAGACCCAGTACTTC
CASSPGGLQTQYF
>TRBV27|.|TRBJ2-6|13|.
TGTGCCAGCAAAAGCTCTGGGGCCAACGTCCTGACTTTC
CASKSSGANVLTF
>TRBV30|.|TRBJ2-1|14|TRBD1
TGTGCCTGGAGTCGGGGGGACAGGGCCCATGAGCAGTTCTTC
CAWSRGDRAHEQFF
>TRBV20-1|.|TRBJ2-2|16|.
TGCAGTGCCTCCCCTTCTGGGGAGAGGGGCACCGGGGAGCTGTTTTTT
CSASPSGERGTGELFF
>TRBV5-6|.|TRBJ2-1|14|.
TGTGCCAGCAGCTTGTTTGGGGGCTACAATGAGCAGTTCTTC
CASSLFGGYNEQFF
>TRBV29-1|.|TRBJ1-2|15|TRBD1
TGCAGCGTTGAGGAGCGGGACAGGGGGCAATATGGCTACACCTTC
CSVEERDRGQYGYTF
>TRBV6-2/TRBV6-3|.|TRBJ2-1|15|TRBD1
TGTGCCAGCAGTTACAGGACAGGGGCCTACAATGAGCAGTTCTTC
CASSYRTGAYNEQFF
>TRBV18|.|TRBJ2-7|14|.
TGTGCCAGCTCACCACCGTTATCAGTCTACGAGCAGTACTTC
CASSPPLSVYEQYF
>TRBV19|.|TRBJ2-1|14|TRBD2
TGTGCCAGTAGTATACGGGGGGTGTACAATGAGCAGTTCTTC
CASSIRGVYNEQFF
>TRBV6-2/TRBV6-3|.|TRBJ2-1|10|.
TGTGCCAGCAAACATGATGAGCAGTTCTTC
CASKHDEQFF
>TRBV5-6|.|TRBJ2-7|11|.
TGTGCCAGCAGCTTGACATCTGAGCAGTACTTC
CASSLTSEQYF
>TRBV7-6|few|TRBJ1-2|13|TRBD1
TGTGCCAGCAGCTTAGGGACAGGCTATGGCTACACCTTC
CASSLGTGYGYTF
>TRBV6-5|.|TRBJ2-1|15|.
TGTGCCAGCAGTTCCGACCCAGGCTCCTACAATGAGCAGTTCTTC
CASSSDPGSYNEQFF
>TRBV29-1|once|TRBJ2-1|16|TRBD2
TGCAGCGTTGATGCCAGGGGGACTAGCGGGCCGAATGAGCAGTTCTTC
CSVDARGTSGPNEQFF
>TRBV9|.|TRBJ1-2|13|.
TGTGCCAGCAGCGGGTCAGGGGCCTATGGCTACACCTTC
CASSGSGAYGYTF
>TRBV7-9|.|TRBJ2-7|14|.
TGTGCCAGCGGAGGAGGGGGGCCCTCCTACGAGCAGTACTTC
CASGGGGPSYEQYF
>TRBV7-9|.|TRBJ2-5|13|.
TGTGCCAGCAGCTTTCCAGGGACGGAGACCCAGTACTTC
CASSFPGTETQYF
>TRBV20-1|.|TRBJ2-5|15|.
TGCAGTGCTGGGGGACGGGCCGAACTCCAAGAGACCCAGTACTTC
CSAGGRAELQETQYF
>TRBV4-1|.|TRBJ1-1|15|.
TGCGCCAGCAGCCAAGATTCAGGGCTCTACACTGAAGCTTTCTTT
CASSQDSGLYTEAFF
>TRBV24-1|.|TRBJ1-5|14|.
TGTGCCACCAGTGACCCCGGGACGCGGCAGCCCCAGCATTTT
CATSDPGTRQPQHF
>TRBV29-1|.|TRBJ1-1|14|.
TGCAGCGTTTCTTTGGAAATGGGGGGCACTGAAGCTTTCTTT
CSVSLEMGGTEAFF
>TRBV14|once|TRBJ2-7|14|.
TGTGCCAGCAGCTCTCAAGGGCAGGTATGGGAGCAGTACTTC
CASSSQGQVWEQYF
>TRBV7-8|.|TRBJ2-7|17|TRBD1
TGTGCCAGCAGCTCCCCACAGGGGGCGCGGGTTTGGTACGAGCAGTACTTC
CASSSPQGARVWYEQYF
>TRBV27|once|TRBJ2-1|12|TRBD2
TGTGCCACCCTGGGAGGGTCAGATGAGCAGTTCTTC
CATLGGSDEQFF
>TRBV29-1|.|TRBJ1-1|14|.
TGCAGCGGGCTGGCCGGCAGGGTAACCACTGAAGCTTTCTTT
CSGLAGRVTTEAFF
>TRBV9|.|TRBJ2-3|17|.
TGTGCCAGCAGCGCACCGAGGGACTGGAGGATTAGAGATACGCAGTATTTT
CASSAPRDWRIRDTQYF
>TRBV3-1|.|TRBJ2-7|15|TRBD2
TGTGCCAGCAGCCAAGTGCGGGAGGGTACCTACGAGCAGTACTTC
CASSQVREGTYEQYF
>TRBV15|.|TRBJ2-2|18|TRBD2
TGTGCCACCAGCAGAGAAAGAGCGGGAGAGCCCCCTAACGGGGAGCTGTTTTTT
CATSRERAGEPPNGELFF
>TRBV24-1|.|TRBJ2-3|12|.
TGTGCCACCAGTGAGGGGGCGGATACGCAGTATTTT
CATSEGADTQYF
>TRBV30|.|TRBJ2-7|10|.
TGTGCTACCGGGACCCCCGAGCAGTACTTC
CATGTPEQYF
>TRBV27|few|TRBJ1-1|13|.
TGTGCCAGCAGGACAGCGATGAACACTGAAGCTTTCTTT
CASRTAMNTEAFF
>TRBV4-3|.|TRBJ2-1|13|TRBD2
TGCGCAAGCGGGAGTGGGGCCTACAATGAGCAGTTCTTC
CASGSGAYNEQFF
>TRBV18|.|TRBJ2-5|17|TRBD2
TGTGCCAGCTCACCACCAGAACGGGGGGACTTCCAAGAGACCCAGTACTTC
CASSPPERGDFQETQYF
>TRBV19|.|TRBJ2-2|15|TRBD1
TGTGCCAGCAGAGGACAGGGGAAGTGGACCGGGGAGCTGTTTTTT
CASRGQGKWTGELFF
>TRBV6-5|.|TRBJ2-3|13|.
TGTGCTGCGCAGCAGCACAGGATAGATACGCAGTATTTT
CAAQQHRIDTQYF
>TRBV20-1|.|TRBJ2-4|13|.
TGCAGTGCTAGGTGGCTAGCCAAAAACATTCAGTACTTC
CSARWLAKNIQYF
>TRBV24-1|.|TRBJ1-2|17|.
TGTGCCACCAGCCCATTTAGAGGGCTCCAGAGAGAATATGGCTACACCTTC
CATSPFRGLQREYGYTF
>TRBV27|once|TRBJ2-1|19|TRBD2
TGTGCCAGCAGTTTATGGTCCGGTACTAGCGGGGATAGGAGGAATGAGCAGTTCTTC
CASSLWSGTSGDRRNEQFF
>TRBV29-1|few|TRBJ2-7|14|TRBD2
TGCAGCGTTGAAATAGGACTAGAACAAGACGAGCAGTACTTC
CSVEIGLEQDEQYF